This TCR beta chain was sequenced during a study of cytomegalovirus exposure and HLA in healthy donors. Notes on the study in general: The study assumed roughly uniform donor sequencing depth for presence/absence analyses. On later analysis, the bulk of CMV-associated TCR beta chains appeared to be HLA-restricted. Other equally common chains were less clonally expanded than HLA-associated TCR beta chains, a later analysis showed.

Per the germline V gene, CDR1 is SSHAT and CDR2 is FNYEAQ (reference sequence). There are 16 residues in the CDR3. For this clone: Its target is not known. At one of its ends the junction is not consistent with the germline gene, which may arise from a read error.

It was with 60 Vbeta and 13 Jbeta primers that the PCR ran. The protocol was immunoSEQ multiplex PCR, while the TCRdb copy is restricted to in-frame clones and leaves out a portion. The table has more than 110,000 clones, around 72% seen once. This chain joins TRBV7-7 and TRBJ2-5, with D maybe TRBD2 (6 bases). The material sequenced was PBMCs. This clonotype was sampled from a human donor in good health. The CDR3 spells CASSPGGPGQGETQYF. The DNA of the CDR3 is TGTGCTAGCAGCCCCGGGGGTCCGGGTCAGGGAGAGACCCAGTACTTC.